One sample yielded the 16 T cell receptor beta chains listed below, sequenced in a study of blood T cell repertoires in COVID-19. Profiled with immunoSEQ multiplex PCR; TCRdb holds only in-frame clones, not every one. The table records around 280,000 clones, around 90% of them present only once. The sequencing sample was made of PBMCs or T cells enriched from blood (not recorded which). The receptors were gathered from a woman between 18 and 29 years old with acute COVID-19.

This clone occurred a few times. This chain connects TRBV11-2 to TRBJ2-1; no reliable D call. Germline CDR1 and CDR2: SGHAT and FQNNGV. Trimming removed 5 bases at V and 0 bases at J, with 11 bases between. The CDR3 spans 15 residues. The CDR3 region is CASSRYSSSYNEQFF. The CDR3 bases are TGTGCCAGCAGCCGATACTCGAGCTCCTACAATGAGCAGTTCTTC.

This rearrangement joins TRBV6-2 or TRBV6-3 to TRBJ2-7; D is perhaps TRBD1 (6 bases). The CDR3 runs to 13 residues. With 5 bases removed from V and 3 bases from J, the gap between germline ends came to 11 bases. CDR1 is MNHEY, CDR2 SVGEGT, per germline. CDR3 DNA: TGTGCCAGCAGTAAAGGACAGCTCTACGAGCAGTACTTC. Translation: CASSKGQLYEQYF.

Details on this clone: Other DNA sequences in the same sample also yield this CDR3. V usage is TRBV6-5 and J usage is TRBJ1-4; no definite D call. CDR1 MNHEY and CDR2 SVGAGI come from the germline V gene. The CDR3 consists of 14 residues. With 0 bases removed from V and 8 bases from J, the gap between germline ends came to 10 bases. CDR3 amino acids: CASSYSGGREKLFF. In DNA, the CDR3 is TGTGCCAGCAGTTACTCTGGCGGAAGAGAAAAACTGTTTTTT.

The V call is TRBV30, the J call TRBJ2-7; 7 bases are shared with TRBD1. V shed 7 bases, J shed 0 bases, and the junction held 6 bases outside the gene matches. Germline V gives CDR1 GTSNPN, CDR2 SVGIG (reference sequence). CDR3 length: 13 residues. The CDR3 DNA is TGTGCCTCCCACAGGGGCGTCTCCTACGAGCAGTACTTC. As protein: CASHRGVSYEQYF.

The CDR3 DNA reads as TGCAGTGTACTAGGCTCCTACGAGCAGTACTTC. It encodes CSVLGSYEQYF. The V call is TRBV20-1, the J call TRBJ2-7; weak D call: TRBD2 (5 bases). Germline V gives CDR1 DFQATT, CDR2 SNEGSKA (reference sequence). CDR3 size: 11 residues. Trimming removed 7 bases at V and 0 bases at J, with 7 bases between.

This chain uses TRBV30 with TRBJ1-6; perhaps TRBD1 as D (5 bases). Looked up from germline, CDR1 is GTSNPN and CDR2 is SVGIG (reference sequence). V was cut by 3 bases and J by 9 bases, with 18 bases left in between. The CDR3 length is 15 residues. CDR3 loop: CAWRPGMWSASPLHF. CDR3 coding DNA: TGTGCCTGGAGGCCAGGGATGTGGAGTGCTTCACCCCTCCACTTT. The full variable domain, in which reference TRBV30 and TRBJ1-6 provide the parts outside the CDR3, is SQTIHQWPATLVQPVGSPLSLECTVEGTSNPNLYWYRQAAGRGLQLLFYSVGIGQISSEVPQNLSASRPQDRQFILSSKKLLLSDSGFYLCAWRPGMWSASPLHFGNGTRLTVT.

V gene TRBV4-1 combines with J gene TRBJ1-1; D is unresolved. V was clipped by 1 base and J by 2 bases, with 11 bases between them. The germline V gene encodes CDR1 MGHRA and CDR2 YSYEKL. The CDR3 runs to 15 residues. CDR3 residues: CASSQGVLGNTEAFF. The CDR3 bases are TGCGCCAGCAGCCAAGGGGTTTTGGGCAACACTGAAGCTTTCTTT.

The chain couples TRBV11-2 to TRBJ2-7; 10 bases map to TRBD1. There are 17 residues in the CDR3. V dropped 1 base and J dropped 6; count of bases not matched to a gene: 12. Per germline, CDR1 SGHAT and CDR2 FQNNGV. CDR3 sequence (DNA): TGTGCCAGCAGCTTAGTAGGGGGGACAGGGGCTTCTGGCGAGCAGTACTTC. Translated: CASSLVGGTGASGEQYF. The variable domain in full, with the rest retrieved from reference TRBV11-2 and TRBJ2-7, is EAGVAQSPRYKIIEKRQSVAFWCNPISGHATLYWYQQILGQGPKLLIQFQNNGVVDDSQLPKDRFSAERLKGVDSTLKIQPAKLEDSAVYLCASSLVGGTGASGEQYFGPGTRLTVT.

In this sample, this clone turned up once. CDR3 bases: TGTGCCAGCAGCTTAGGGACAGTTAGTCCTCGGCGCTACGAGCAGTACTTC. This sequence encodes CASSLGTVSPRRYEQYF. The genes are TRBV7-4 and TRBJ2-7; D perhaps matches TRBD1 (6 bases). The germline CDR1 and CDR2 sequences are SGHVT and SQSDAQ. V was clipped by 1 base and J by 3 bases, with 19 bases between them. The CDR3 has 17 residues.

The chain couples TRBV5-6 to TRBJ2-5; TRBD1 might be the D (6 bases). Trimming took off 2 bases at V and 7 bases at J, with 15 bases between the two ends. The CDR3 length is 14 residues. Germline V gene data show CDR1 as SGHDT and CDR2 as YYEEEE. The CDR3 loop reads CASSFLTGRPTQYF. In nucleotides, the CDR3 is TGTGCCAGCAGCTTTTTGACAGGACGGCCGACCCAGTACTTC.

This sequence joins TRBV24-1 and TRBJ2-1; D might be TRBD1 (6 bases). This CDR3 is 15 amino acids long. Germline V lookup: CDR1 KGHDR, CDR2 SFDVKD. Trimming removed 3 bases from V and 8 bases from J, with 16 bases in between. The CDR3 nucleotides read TGTGCCACCAGTGATAGGGACACCACTGGACATGAGCAGTTCTTC. Translating it yields CATSDRDTTGHEQFF.

V and J are TRBV25-1 and TRBJ2-5; a weak D match, TRBD2 (6 bases). Trimming left V 4 bases short and J 3 bases short, with 21 bases between. Per the germline V gene, CDR1 is MGHDK and CDR2 is SYGVNS. CDR3 length: 17 amino acids. The CDR3 DNA follows: TGTGCCAGCAGTGTCCCCCCGACTAGGGAATTCGAAGAGACCCAGTACTTC. Translation gives CASSVPPTREFEETQYF.

This clone was counted a single time. Other DNA sequences within the sample encode an identical CDR3. This sequence joins TRBV19 and TRBJ2-3; a possible D gene is TRBD1 (6 bases). The germline V gene has CDR1 LNHDA and CDR2 SQIVND (reference sequence). V was trimmed by 3 bases and J by 4 bases, leaving 8 bases between them. The CDR3 runs 13 residues. The CDR3 region is CASSISGADTQYF. The CDR3 nucleotides read TGTGCCAGTAGTATTTCAGGGGCAGATACGCAGTATTTT.

This rearrangement joins TRBV9 to TRBJ2-2, with 9 nucleotides matching TRBD1. Looked up from germline, CDR1 is SGDLS and CDR2 is YYNGEE. The CDR3 is made up of 16 amino acids. The V gene end was trimmed by 1 base and the J gene end by 6 bases; junction bases not matched to a gene: 7. CDR3 in amino acids: CASSVWDRVPSGELFF. CDR3 coding DNA: TGTGCCAGCAGCGTATGGGACAGGGTTCCTTCCGGGGAGCTGTTTTTT.

The J gene is TRBJ1-3, the V gene TRBV11-2; D gene ambiguous. This CDR3 is built from 14 residues. V lost 4 bases to trimming and J lost 4 bases, with 11 bases between them. Germline V gene sequence: CDR1 SGHAT, CDR2 FQNNGV. The CDR3 loop is CASSYNPTGNTIYF. CDR3 coding DNA: TGTGCCAGCAGCTACAACCCGACAGGAAACACCATATATTTT.

V is TRBV3-1 (or the pseudogene TRBV3-2) and J is TRBJ2-4; 10 nucleotides match TRBD2. CDR3 length equals 20 residues. Germline trimming cut 1 base from V and 3 bases from J; bases unmatched to any gene: 15. Germline V gene data show CDR1 as LGHDT and CDR2 as YNNKEL (reference sequence). CDR3 region: CASSQVPRSGRADDKNIQYF. The CDR3 DNA reads as TGTGCCAGCAGCCAAGTGCCCCGGAGCGGGAGGGCCGACGACAAAAACATTCAGTACTTC.